This is a list of T cell receptor beta chains from one sample in a study of T cell repertoires in cytomegalovirus infection. TCRdb reanalysed the reads using MiXCR and keeps one entry per CDR3 protein. Of 310,000 or so distinct CDR3 sequences detected, roughly a sixth appear once; the ten largest clones hold around 11%. Sequenced sample: PBMCs. The receptors derive from a human donor in good health (CMV status not recorded). Some clones in this sample may be carry-over from other donors' samples. The CDR3 runs from the conserved cysteine through the conserved F or W. The order of the fields is J gene, clone size, V gene, D gene, CDR3 DNA, CDR3 protein. D genes are given only for firm matches. Size values are once, few and many counts, or a class for expanded clones, and some rows have none.

TRBJ1-1 | . | TRBV19 | . | TGTGCCAGTAGTCAGACAGAGAACACTGAAGCTTTCTTT | CASSQTENTEAFF
TRBJ2-1 | few | TRBV20-1 | . | TGCAGTGCTAGAGAGCCCGGCAATGAGCAGTTCTTC | CSAREPGNEQFF
TRBJ2-7 | few | TRBV20-1 | . | TGCAGTGCTAGAGATGGAGGTACAGGGCTAAACTACGAGCAGTACTTC | CSARDGGTGLNYEQYF
TRBJ1-2 | . | TRBV29-1 | . | TGCAGCGTTGCAGACGGGACTAACTATGGCTACACCTTC | CSVADGTNYGYTF
TRBJ2-1 | few | TRBV7-6 | TRBD1 | TGTGCCAGCAGCCCGGGACAGGTGTTTTACAATGAGCAGTTCTTC | CASSPGQVFYNEQFF
TRBJ2-5 | . | TRBV7-8 | . | TGTGCCAGCAGCTTACAGGCTTCTCAAGAGACCCAGTACTTC | CASSLQASQETQYF
TRBJ2-7 | . | TRBV7-9 | TRBD2 | TGTGCCAGCAGCTTAAGCGGGGTCGGCTCCTACGAGCAGTACTTC | CASSLSGVGSYEQYF
TRBJ1-6 | many | TRBV10-3 | . | TGTGCCATCAGTGAGTCCACAGGGAATTCACCCCTCCACTTT | CAISESTGNSPLHF
TRBJ2-5 | . | TRBV3-1 | TRBD1 | TGTGCCAGCAGCCTTGGGACAGGTTCGGGTGAGACCCAGTACTTC | CASSLGTGSGETQYF
TRBJ2-2 | . | TRBV19 | . | TGTGCCAGTAGTACCTCGGGGTGGGGACCTGGACGAAACACCGGGGAGCTGTTTTTT | CASSTSGWGPGRNTGELFF
TRBJ2-5 | many | TRBV7-2 | . | TGTGCCAGCAGCCTCGACAAGTGGCAAGAGACCCAGTACTTC | CASSLDKWQETQYF
TRBJ2-3 | . | TRBV5-1 | . | TGCGCCAGCAGCTTGGACGGGCCCGGCGCAGATACGCAGTATTTT | CASSLDGPGADTQYF
TRBJ1-1 | many | TRBV25-1 | TRBD1 | TGTGCCAGCAGTGACGGGACAGGGCTAAAGGACACTGAAGCTTTCTTT | CASSDGTGLKDTEAFF
TRBJ2-3 | few | TRBV24-1 | . | TGTGCCACCAGTGATACTGGGGGGCAGGCAGATACGCAGTATTTT | CATSDTGGQADTQYF
TRBJ2-5 | . | TRBV4-1 | TRBD2 | TGCGCCAGCAGCCAACGCCTCGCGGGGGGAGCCGGGGAGCAAGAGACCCAGTACTTC | CASSQRLAGGAGEQETQYF
TRBJ1-1 | many | TRBV7-2 | . | TGTGCCAGCACCTTGCGGCGGAGAATGAACACTGAAGCTTTCTTT | CASTLRRRMNTEAFF
TRBJ1-5 | . | TRBV12-3/TRBV12-4 | . | TGTGCCAGCAGCCGGACACTCAATCAGCCCCAGCATTTT | CASSRTLNQPQHF
TRBJ2-5 | few | TRBV28 | TRBD2 | TGTGCCAGCAGTCAGACTAGCGGGGTCCGGACCCAGTACTTC | CASSQTSGVRTQYF
TRBJ2-1 | . | TRBV7-9 | TRBD2 | TGTGCCAGCAGCTTAGCTAGCGGGGGTGTTCACAATGAGCAGTTCTTC | CASSLASGGVHNEQFF
TRBJ2-3 | many | TRBV7-2 | . | TGTGCCAGCAGCCGAGGGCTGGGAGATACGCAGTATTTT | CASSRGLGDTQYF
TRBJ1-5 | . | TRBV28 | TRBD1 | TGTGCCAGCAGTGGTCCGGGACAGGGCTATCAGCCCCAGCATTTT | CASSGPGQGYQPQHF
TRBJ1-5 | few | TRBV6-6 | TRBD1 | TGTGCCAGCGGACGGGACAGATATAATCAGCCCCAGCATTTT | CASGRDRYNQPQHF
TRBJ2-7 | many | TRBV6-1 | . | TGTGCCAGCAGTGAGGGGCTAGCCGACTGGGGGGAGCAGTACTTC | CASSEGLADWGEQYF
TRBJ2-5 | few | TRBV10-3 | . | TGTGCCATCAACTCCGGGAACCAAGAGACCCAGTACTTC | CAINSGNQETQYF
TRBJ2-6 | few | TRBV27 | . | TGTGCCAGCAGTTCTCGGACAAGAGGGAGTAGTGGGGCCAACGTCCTGACTTTC | CASSSRTRGSSGANVLTF
TRBJ2-2 | few | TRBV5-1 | . | TGCGCCAGCAGCTTTTCGTCGTCGGGACCATCTGGCGGGGAGCTGTTTTTT | CASSFSSSGPSGGELFF
TRBJ1-5 | . | TRBV28 | . | TGTGCCAGCAGTTCCCGGGAGGGTATGGGAGTAGATCAGCCCCAGCATTTT | CASSSREGMGVDQPQHF
TRBJ2-1 | many | TRBV19 | TRBD2 | TGTGCCAGTATCCAAGCCCCGGGGGGCTCCTACAATGAGCAGTTCTTC | CASIQAPGGSYNEQFF
TRBJ2-3 | . | TRBV4-2 | . | TGTGCCAGCCGCCCCAGCTTTCCCACAGATACGCAGTATTTT | CASRPSFPTDTQYF
TRBJ2-6 | few | TRBV4-2 | . | TGTGCCAGCAGCCAAGTGACCGGCGACCCTGGGGCCAACGTCCTGACTTTC | CASSQVTGDPGANVLTF
TRBJ2-1 | many | TRBV20-1 | . | TGCAGTGCTAGTGAGGGCTACGTCAATGAGCAGTTCTTC | CSASEGYVNEQFF
TRBJ1-1 | . | TRBV20-1 | . | TGCAGTGTGACCAGAAGAAATTTGAACACTGAAGCTTTCTTT | CSVTRRNLNTEAFF
TRBJ2-5 | few | TRBV7-3 | TRBD2 | TGTGCCAGCAGCTGGGGGGGGGGTGGGGGAGAGACCCAGTACTTC | CASSWGGGGGETQYF
TRBJ1-2 | . | TRBV9 | TRBD1 | TGTGCCAGCAGCGTAGATTGGACAGGGGTCGTTCACGACTATGGCTACACCTTC | CASSVDWTGVVHDYGYTF
TRBJ1-3 | . | TRBV6-1 | . | TGTGCCAAGCCGGGGGGAAACTCTGGAAACACCATATATTTT | CAKPGGNSGNTIYF
TRBJ2-2 | few | TRBV2 | . | TGTGCCAGCTCACAGGAGATGAACACCGGGGAGCTGTTTTTT | CASSQEMNTGELFF
TRBJ1-1 | . | TRBV27 | TRBD1 | TGTGCCAGCAGTTTAAGCCAGGGGGCGTATTATGCTGAAGCTTTCTTT | CASSLSQGAYYAEAFF
TRBJ2-7 | many | TRBV6-2/TRBV6-3 | . | TGTGCCAGCACCCAGCGGACACAGGGAGAGCAGTACTTC | CASTQRTQGEQYF
TRBJ1-4 | many | TRBV7-2 | . | TGTGCCAGCAGCTTAGCGTACGGGTTGGCAACTAATGAAAAACTGTTTTTT | CASSLAYGLATNEKLFF
TRBJ2-5 | few | TRBV27 | . | TGTGCCAGCAGCCTGGGACATAACCAAGAGACCCAGTACTTC | CASSLGHNQETQYF
TRBJ2-3 | . | TRBV28 | TRBD2 | TGTGCCAGCAGCTCGGGGGGGCTAGCTGGGGATACGCAGTATTTT | CASSSGGLAGDTQYF
TRBJ2-2 | many | TRBV7-8 | . | TGTGCCAGCAGCTCGCTCCGGGGGCACGGGGAGCTGTTTTTT | CASSSLRGHGELFF
TRBJ1-5 | few | TRBV14 | . | TGTGCCAGCAGCCAACAGGGAACCAATCAGCCCCAGCATTTT | CASSQQGTNQPQHF
TRBJ2-7 | . | TRBV12-3/TRBV12-4 | TRBD1 | TGTGCCAGCAGGCCTACGGGACAGGGTAACGAGCAGTACTTC | CASRPTGQGNEQYF
TRBJ1-2 | few | TRBV20-1 | . | TGCAGTGCTAGAGAAGTGTCAGGTGTAAACTATGGCTACACCTTC | CSAREVSGVNYGYTF
TRBJ2-2 | many | TRBV6-2/TRBV6-3 | TRBD2 | TGTGCCAGCAGTCCTCTACTGCGGGGGGGGCTGAACACCGGGGAGCTGTTTTTT | CASSPLLRGGLNTGELFF
TRBJ1-5 | many | TRBV7-8 | . | TGTGCCAGCAGCTTACGGGGAGACACGGTTAGCAATCAGCCCCAGCATTTT | CASSLRGDTVSNQPQHF
TRBJ1-1 | few | TRBV4-1 | . | TGCGCCAGCAGCCACAGCACCACCTCGAACACTGAAGCTTTCTTT | CASSHSTTSNTEAFF
TRBJ2-5 | few | TRBV20-1 | . | TGCAGTGCTCCCGGACAGCTTTGGGGAGAGACCCAGTACTTC | CSAPGQLWGETQYF
TRBJ1-5 | few | TRBV19 | TRBD1 | TGTGCCAGTAGTATTCCCAGGGGGCGGCAGCCCCAGCATTTT | CASSIPRGRQPQHF
TRBJ1-1 | many | TRBV28 | . | TGTGCCAGCAGTTTATCGGGCTGGTTGAGGGCTTTCTTT | CASSLSGWLRAFF
TRBJ2-2 | once | TRBV5-4 | TRBD1 | TGTGCCAGCAGACAACAGGGGTCCACCGGGGAGCTGTTTTTT | CASRQQGSTGELFF
TRBJ2-5 | . | TRBV5-4 | . | TGTGCCAGCCACAGGGGGGGGAGACAGCTCCAAGAGACCCAGTACTTC | CASHRGGRQLQETQYF